This passage covers 24 T cell receptor beta chains from one sample sequenced in a study of blood T cell repertoires in COVID-19. The data were produced by immunoSEQ multiplex PCR, yet TCRdb's version contains in-frame clones alone and is incomplete. The data contain about 120,000 clones, approximately 80% of them singletons. Sequencing input: peripheral blood. The origin of the receptors is a human donor in a cohort sampled during active COVID-19.

The chain combines TRBV9 with TRBJ2-7; tentative D call: TRBD1 (6 bases). The germline V gene has CDR1 SGDLS and CDR2 YYNGEE. The CDR3 totals 16 residues. The germline V and J ends were trimmed by 3 bases and 3 bases, with 19 bases remaining between them. The CDR3 spells CASSASPRDTLYEQYF. The DNA for the CDR3 is TGTGCCAGCAGCGCCTCCCCCCGGGACACTCTCTACGAGCAGTACTTC.

The J gene is TRBJ2-3, the V gene TRBV5-6; TRBD1 aligns across 10 bases. This CDR3 contains 17 residues. CDR1 is SGHDT, CDR2 YYEEEE, per germline. J was trimmed by 1 base and V by 5 bases; bases with no gene match: 10. CDR3: CASRLTDRGQGTDTQYF. In DNA form, the CDR3 reads TGTGCCAGCAGACTTACAGACAGGGGGCAGGGCACAGATACGCAGTATTTT.

The gene calls are TRBV21-1 and TRBJ2-5; the DNA was not used to check the table's D call, TRBD1. TRBV21-1 is shown as a pseudogene. This CDR3 has 18 residues. The CDR3 DNA follows: TGTGCCAGCAGCAAAGACCAGACGATAAAACAGGGGAAGGAGACCCAGTACTTC. Translation gives CASSKDQTIKQGKETQYF.

The chain carries TRBV7-6 and TRBJ2-1; 10 positions match TRBD1. The CDR3 extends over 17 amino acids. Germline CDR1 reads SGHVS; CDR2 reads FNYEAQ. The trim removed 5 bases at V and 4 bases at J, leaving 11 bases unmatched. The CDR3 nucleotides read TGTGCCAGCAGCCCACCCTCCGGGACAGGGGCGTACAATGAGCAGTTCTTC. Protein sequence: CASSPPSGTGAYNEQFF.

V and J are TRBV5-4 and TRBJ2-1; no definite D call. V gave up 3 bases and J gave up 7 bases, with 17 bases separating them. Germline V gene data show CDR1 as SGHNT and CDR2 as YYREEE (reference sequence). The CDR3 covers 15 residues. The CDR3 sequence is CASSSGVRGSNEQFF. CDR3 coding DNA: TGTGCCAGCAGCTCTGGAGTGCGAGGTTCGAATGAGCAGTTCTTC.

The chain combines TRBV29-1 with TRBJ1-3, with unresolved D. Trimming took off 0 bases at V and 6 bases at J, with 9 bases between the two ends. Germline assignment: CDR1 SQVTM and CDR2 ANQGSEA. CDR3 length equals 13 residues. The DNA of the CDR3 is TGCAGCGTTGAAGACCGAACAGCAAACACCATATATTTT. Translation: CSVEDRTANTIYF.

CDR3 sequence (DNA): TGTGCCAGCTCAACTTTTCAGGGTGGAGAGACCCAGTACTTC. This gives the protein CASSTFQGGETQYF. This chain uses TRBV18 with TRBJ2-5; TRBD1 might be the D (5 bases). CDR1 and CDR2 (germline): KGHSH, LQKENI. This CDR3 contains 14 residues. V was cut by 5 bases and J by 4 bases, with 14 bases left in between.

Concerning this clone: The sample has other DNA sequences that encode this CDR3 too. The chain couples TRBV20-1 to TRBJ1-1, with D hard to call. Germline V gives CDR1 DFQATT, CDR2 SNEGSKA (reference sequence). This CDR3 is 11 amino acids long. Trimming removed 1 base from V and 3 bases from J, with 3 bases in between. CDR3 in amino acids: CSARADTEAFF. CDR3 DNA sequence: TGCAGTGCTAGAGCAGACACTGAAGCTTTCTTT.

The chain recombines TRBV5-6 with TRBJ2-3; perhaps TRBD2 as D (6 bases). This CDR3 has 15 residues. Germline-derived CDR1 and CDR2 are SGHDT and YYEEEE. The V end lost 0 bases, the J end lost 3 bases, and 11 bases lay between the germline ends. DNA of the CDR3: TGTGCCAGCAGCTTGGTTGCGGGGACGACAGATACGCAGTATTTT. It is translated as CASSLVAGTTDTQYF.

The chain is built from TRBV7-6 and TRBJ2-5; D is unresolved. Germline CDR1 is SGHVS and CDR2 is FNYEAQ. V was trimmed by 5 bases and J by 5 bases, leaving 15 bases between them. This CDR3 has 14 residues. Written as DNA, the CDR3 is TGTGCCAGCAGCCGAAATCAAGAAGCGGAGACCCAGTACTTC. Translating gives CASSRNQEAETQYF.

This chain joins TRBV10-3 and TRBJ2-7; 8 bases are a match to TRBD2. Germline V gene lookup returns CDR1 ENHRY and CDR2 SYGVKD. With 2 bases clipped from V and 2 bases from J, the junction kept 5 bases outside the gene matches. The CDR3 length is 15 residues. CDR3 region: CAISEIAGIPYEQYF. CDR3 in DNA: TGTGCCATCAGTGAGATAGCGGGGATCCCCTACGAGCAGTACTTC.

This rearrangement joins TRBV18 to TRBJ1-6; no reliable D call. The V gene's germline CDR1 is KGHSH and CDR2 LQKENI. The CDR3 length is 15 residues. Trimming removed 3 bases at V and 4 bases at J, with 10 bases between. In DNA, the CDR3 is TGTGCCAGCTCACCCAATGAGAAATATAATTCACCCCTCCACTTT. Its protein product is CASSPNEKYNSPLHF.

The chain joins TRBV10-3 to TRBJ1-5; 8 nucleotides line up with TRBD1. This CDR3 comprises 13 residues. Germline CDR1 and CDR2: ENHRY and SYGVKD. V gave up 10 bases and J gave up 3 bases; unmatched junction bases: 5. CDR3 sequence reads: CATTGGVNQPQHF. CDR3 DNA: TGTGCCACAACAGGGGGGGTCAATCAGCCCCAGCATTTT.

The chain uses TRBV4-1 and TRBJ2-3, with D unclear. Trimming removed 5 bases at V and 5 bases at J, with 11 bases between. CDR1 MGHRA and CDR2 YSYEKL come from the germline V gene. This CDR3 comprises 13 residues. CDR3 residues: CASSIQVGDTQYF. The CDR3 DNA follows: TGCGCCAGCAGCATCCAAGTCGGAGATACGCAGTATTTT.

V and J are TRBV5-4 and TRBJ1-1; no firm D call. Trimming removed 2 bases from V and 6 bases from J, with 17 bases in between. Germline CDR1 reads SGHNT; CDR2 reads YYREEE (reference sequence). The CDR3 has 15 residues. CDR3 region: CASSFNFLAGAEAFF. CDR3 bases: TGTGCCAGCAGCTTTAACTTCCTGGCTGGAGCTGAAGCTTTCTTT.

A few counts support this clone. The V call is TRBV5-1, the J call TRBJ1-5, with 10 bases aligning to TRBD1. The length of the CDR3 is 16 residues. The trim removed 8 bases at V and 1 base at J, leaving 9 bases unmatched. Germline CDR1 and CDR2: SGHRS and YFSETQ. The CDR3 reads CARYGTGERSNQPQHF. Written as DNA, the CDR3 is TGCGCCAGGTATGGGACAGGGGAGCGAAGCAATCAGCCCCAGCATTTT.

V usage is TRBV3-1 (or the pseudogene TRBV3-2) and J usage is TRBJ2-5, with 12 bases identical to TRBD2. Germline V lookup: CDR1 LGHDT, CDR2 YNNKEL (reference sequence). The CDR3 runs 15 residues. J lost 5 bases, V lost 4 bases, and 5 bases had no gene match. CDR3 coding DNA: TGTGCCAGCAGCCTACTAGCGGGGGGTAGGGAGACCCAGTACTTC. Its protein is CASSLLAGGRETQYF.

This chain connects TRBV28 to TRBJ2-7; maybe TRBD1 (6 bases). The V and J ends lost 3 bases and 2 bases respectively, with 14 bases between them. CDR3 length: 15 residues. The germline V gene has CDR1 MDHEN and CDR2 SYDVKM. CDR3: CASSLPAGVTYEQYF. The CDR3 nucleotides are TGTGCCAGCAGTTTGCCCGCAGGGGTTACCTACGAGCAGTACTTC. Looking up the rest from reference TRBV28 and TRBJ2-7 gives the full variable domain: DVKVTQSSRYLVKRTGEKVFLECVQDMDHENMFWYRQDPGLGLRLIYFSYDVKMKEKGDIPEGYSVSREKKERFSLILESASTNQTSMYLCASSLPAGVTYEQYFGPGTRLTVT.

The rearrangement uses TRBV28 and TRBJ1-2; D is perhaps TRBD1 (5 bases). CDR1 MDHEN and CDR2 SYDVKM come from the germline V gene. The V end lost 6 bases, the J end lost 2 bases, and 13 bases lay between the germline ends. The CDR3 is made up of 14 amino acids. CDR3 sequence: CASRQSGGNYGYTF. Written as DNA, the CDR3 is TGTGCCAGCAGACAATCGGGGGGAAACTATGGCTACACCTTC.

V is TRBV4-1 and J is TRBJ2-7; no definite D call. This CDR3 is 16 amino acids long. In germline, CDR1 is MGHRA, CDR2 YSYEKL. Trimming took 2 bases from V and 0 from J, leaving 14 bases between them. The CDR3 DNA sequence: TGCGCCAGCAGCCAACCTCCTACATGGAGCTCCTACGAGCAGTACTTC. This sequence encodes CASSQPPTWSSYEQYF.

This chain joins TRBV14 and TRBJ2-7; 7 bases agree with TRBD2. The trim removed 1 base at V and 3 bases at J, leaving 6 bases unmatched. CDR3 length: 15 residues. Germline V CDR1 and CDR2: SGHDN, FVKESK. CDR3 loop: CASSQAAGVNYEQYF. The CDR3, as DNA: TGTGCCAGCAGCCAAGCGGCGGGGGTCAACTACGAGCAGTACTTC. The entire variable domain, with the rest obtained from reference TRBV14 and TRBJ2-7, is as follows: EAGVTQFPSHSVIEKGQTVTLRCDPISGHDNLYWYRRVMGKEIKFLLHFVKESKQDESGMPNNRFLAERTGGTYSTLKVQPAELEDSGVYFCASSQAAGVNYEQYFGPGTRLTVT.

The V gene is TRBV28, the J gene TRBJ2-7; tentative D call: TRBD2 (5 bases). With 3 bases removed from V and 3 bases from J, the gap between germline ends came to 12 bases. The CDR3 consists of 14 residues. The V gene's germline CDR1 is MDHEN and CDR2 SYDVKM. CDR3 loop: CASSFLPAGYEQYF. The CDR3 DNA sequence: TGTGCCAGCAGTTTTCTTCCGGCGGGCTACGAGCAGTACTTC.

The chain is built from TRBV7-2 and TRBJ1-3; D might be TRBD1 (5 bases). V dropped 1 base and J dropped 2 bases, with 9 bases sitting between them. Germline CDR1 and CDR2: SGHTA and FQGNSA. This CDR3 contains 15 residues. CDR3 in amino acids: CASSLVAGTGNTIYF. CDR3 DNA: TGTGCCAGCAGCTTAGTTGCAGGGACTGGAAACACCATATATTTT.

V usage is TRBV5-1 and J usage is TRBJ1-6, with 11 bases that match TRBD1. CDR1 and CDR2 from the germline V gene are SGHRS and YFSETQ. The CDR3 consists of 15 residues. After removal of 4 bases from V and 9 bases from J, the junction contained 6 bases not matched to a gene. CDR3 protein: CASSEAGTGGSPLHF. CDR3 nucleotides: TGCGCCAGCAGCGAAGCCGGGACAGGGGGTTCACCCCTCCACTTT.